The 22 T cell receptor beta chains listed next were all sequenced from one sample in a study of tumor-infiltrating lymphocytes in primary liver carcinoma. The investigators made TCR beta cDNA from about 500 ng total RNA, using a constant-region primer. ARM-PCR was slightly modified, and three nested multiplex PCR rounds with it gave rise to the TCR beta libraries. Use of TRBV1-TRBV30 forward primers with a C-beta reverse primer characterized the first two PCR rounds, which lasted nine to eleven cycles each. TCRdb reanalysed the multiplex PCR reads using MiXCR and keeps one entry per CDR3 protein. The sample lists about 20,000 distinct CDR3 sequences; under 85% were seen once. From around 18-30 mg of unsorted bulk tissue, DNA and RNA were co-extracted together. Sequences were obtained from liver tumor tissue from sampling region 4. The subset: tumor region T4, right-lateral pole. Receptors were obtained from a woman in her thirties with primary liver carcinoma and hepatitis B virus infection.

Concerning this clonotype: The junction does not match germline at one end; this may be a read error. The chain combines TRBV4-3 with TRBJ2-1; 9 bases are a match to TRBD2. The CDR3 is 16 amino acids. CDR1 is LGHNA and CDR2 is YSLEER in the germline V gene. Here the CDR3 reads CTSNQDVAGARDEQFF. CDR3 coding DNA: TGCACCAGCAACCAAGACGTAGCGGGAGCCAGAGATGAGCAGTTCTTC.

Comments on this clonotype: One end of the junction does not line up with germline, which may come from a read error. The chain employs TRBV7-9 and TRBJ2-7, with D perhaps TRBD2 (5 bases). This CDR3 spans 14 amino acids. Germline-derived CDR1 and CDR2 are SEHNR and FQNEAQ (reference sequence). CDR3 sequence: CASVPEGYSYEQYF. CDR3 bases: TGTGCCAGCGTCCCCGAGGGATACTCCTACGAGCAATACTTC.

The chain couples TRBV4-3 to TRBJ2-3, with D possibly being TRBD2 (5 bases). V gave up 11 bases and J gave up 6 bases, with 33 bases separating them. There are 18 residues in the CDR3. Germline CDR1 LGHNA, CDR2 YSLEER. The chain's CDR3 is CAYSQSDWLGDPDDTQYF. The CDR3 DNA reads TGCGCCTACAGCCAGTCGGACTGGCTGGGTGATCCCGATGATACGCAGTATTTT.

Concerning this clonotype itself: A much larger clone differs by one base, so this may be a read error. The chain employs TRBV7-6 and TRBJ2-7; tentatively, D is TRBD2 (6 bases). This CDR3 is 14 amino acids long. Germline V gene lookup returns CDR1 SGHVS and CDR2 FNYEAQ. The V end was cut by 3 bases, the J end by 2 bases, with 11 bases between. CDR3 protein: CASSFGTGAYEQYF. The CDR3 coding sequence is TGTGCCAGCAGCTTCGGGACTGGGGCCTACGAGCAGTACTTC.

The count of this clonotype is one. Without the conserved terminal phenylalanine or tryptophan, this CDR3 likely stems from a read error. This chain connects TRBV29-1 to TRBJ2-1; D gene unclear. The assigned J gene may be wrong: the sequence end matches TRBJ2-7 better. Germline V lookup: CDR1 SQVTM, CDR2 ANQGSEA. The CDR3 runs 12 residues. The CDR3 spells CSALRDCNEQYL. The CDR3 coding sequence is TGCAGCGCCCTAAGGGATTGCAATGAGCAGTACCTC.

A remark on this clonotype: A much larger clone lies one base from this, so it may be a read error. The V call is TRBV6-2 or TRBV6-3, the J call TRBJ2-1, with D possibly TRBD2 on 5 matching bases. Germline V gene lookup returns CDR1 MNHEY and CDR2 SVGEGT. The CDR3 is 14 amino acids. The CDR3 DNA follows: TGTACCAGCAGTTACGGCCCGGAGGCGAATGAGCAGTTCTTC. Translating gives CTSSYGPEANEQFF.

The count of this clonotype is one. This likely comes from a read error, as the CDR3 has no conserved phenylalanine or tryptophan at its end. The V and J genes are TRBV5-6 and TRBJ2-7; 8 nucleotides agree with TRBD1. The CDR3 runs to 13 residues. The germline gives CDR1 SGHDT, CDR2 YYEEEE. CDR3 amino acids: CISSLRTGLSQYL. CDR3 nucleotide sequence: TGTATCAGCAGCTTACGGACAGGGCTATCGCAGTACTTA.

Note on this clonotype: A junction boundary mismatches the germline segment, possibly from a read error. The chain couples TRBV6-5 to TRBJ2-2, with TRBD1 identical over 8 bases. The V gene's germline CDR1 is MNHEY and CDR2 SVGAGI. The CDR3 extends over 15 amino acids. For the CDR3, the DNA is TGTACCATTAGTCCGCGGACAGGGTTCACCGGGGAACTGTTTTTT. As protein: CTISPRTGFTGELFF.

As for this clonotype: A much larger clonotype is one base distant, so this may be a read error. The missing conserved phenylalanine or tryptophan at the end of this CDR3 makes a read error likely. J is TRBJ2-1 and V is TRBV20-1; no definite D call. Trimming shortened V by 0 bases and J by 8 bases, and 17 bases separated the two germline ends. Looked up from germline, CDR1 is DFQATT and CDR2 is SNEGSKA (reference sequence). There are 15 residues in the CDR3. The CDR3 sequence: CSAREWANRDDEQFL. CDR3 sequence (DNA): TGCAGTGCTAGAGAATGGGCGAACCGCGACGATGAGCAGTTCTTA.

The chain links TRBV7-3 to TRBJ2-5; TRBD2 might be the D (5 bases). Matching the DNA end better, TRBJ2-1 makes the J call doubtful. The CDR3 totals 15 residues. Germline V gene lookup returns CDR1 SGHTA and CDR2 FQGTGA. CDR3 coding DNA: TGTGCCAGCAGCTCAACTAGTGGGAGTAAAGAGACCCAGTTCTTC. This sequence encodes CASSSTSGSKETQFF.

Regarding this clonotype: Mismatch with germline at one junction end may stem from a read error. The gene calls are TRBV28 and TRBJ2-7; weak D call: TRBD1 (5 bases). Germline V gives CDR1 MDHEN, CDR2 SYDVKM. The CDR3 extends over 13 amino acids. CDR3 amino acids: CVSRRRGGYEQYF. CDR3 bases: TGTGTCAGCAGGAGAAGGGGTGGCTACGAGCAGTACTTC.

As to this clonotype: Because it lacks the conserved phenylalanine or tryptophan at the end, this CDR3 is likely a read error. The chain carries TRBV7-2 and TRBJ2-5; D ambiguous. The CDR3 is made up of 14 amino acids. CDR1 SGHTA and CDR2 FQGNSA come from the germline V gene. The V end was cut by 0 bases, the J end by 5 bases, with 10 bases between. DNA for the CDR3: TGTGCCAGCAGCTTAGCGGGGTGGTCTGAGACCCAGTACTTA. Translating gives CASSLAGWSETQYL.

The V and J genes are TRBV11-2 and TRBJ2-1; 9 bases are a match to TRBD2. The CDR3 length is 14 residues. Germline assignment: CDR1 SGHAT and CDR2 FQNNGV. V lost 11 bases, J lost 15 bases, and 20 bases stayed unmatched. The CDR3 region is CAGARTSAGSGPFF. The DNA for the CDR3 is TGTGCCGGCGCACGGACTAGCGCCGGCTCGGGGCCGTTCTTC.

Comments on this clonotype: Germline and junction disagree at one end, which may indicate a read error. The V call is TRBV6-1, the J call TRBJ2-7; D unresolved. Per germline, CDR1 MNHNS and CDR2 SASEGT. The CDR3 totals 13 residues. The CDR3 nucleotides are TGTGCCAGGAGTGGATGGGTTTTCTACGAGCAGTACTTC. Translating gives CARSGWVFYEQYF.

For this clonotype: The junction differs from germline at one of its ends, possibly a read error. The chain recombines TRBV11-2 with TRBJ2-3; TRBD1 matches at 7 bases. Germline values: CDR1 SGHAT, CDR2 FQNNGV. CDR3 length: 16 residues. The CDR3 region has the DNA TGCGCCAGCAGCCTGACGCGACAGGGAAGGGAAGATACGCAGTATTTT. Translation: CASSLTRQGREDTQYF. Full variable domain (rest looked up from reference TRBV11-2 and TRBJ2-3): EAGVAQSPRYKIIEKRQSVAFWCNPISGHATLYWYQQILGQGPKLLIQFQNNGVVDDSQLPKDRFSAERLKGVDSTLKIQPAKLEDSAVYLCASSLTRQGREDTQYFGPGTRLTVL.

On this clonotype: Compared with germline, one end of the junction differs, possibly owing to a read error. The chain uses TRBV11-2 and TRBJ2-2; perhaps TRBD1 as D (7 bases). The CDR3 consists of 16 residues. In germline, CDR1 is SGHAT, CDR2 FQNNGV. CDR3 in amino acids: CARSSQGTPDTGELLF. The CDR3 DNA is TGTGCCAGGAGCTCACAGGGGACTCCAGACACCGGGGAGCTGTTATTT.

Regarding this clonotype: It is likely a read error, because the conserved phenylalanine at the end of the CDR3 is missing. The V and J genes are TRBV4-3 and TRBJ2-1, with TRBD2 matching 7 bases. Losses at the gene ends were 8 bases for V and 2 bases for J; bases not matched to a gene: 9. Per the germline V gene, CDR1 is LGHNA and CDR2 is YSLEER. This CDR3 has 15 amino acids. CDR3 region: CASQDWDYAYNEQFV. Written as DNA, the CDR3 is TGCGCCAGCCAAGATTGGGACTACGCCTACAATGAGCAGTTCGTC.

About this clonotype: Given the absence of the conserved phenylalanine or tryptophan at the CDR3 end, a read error is likely. The chain combines TRBV20-1 with TRBJ2-7; 12 bases are shared with TRBD2. This CDR3 is built from 15 residues. The V gene's germline CDR1 is DFQATT and CDR2 SNEGSKA (reference sequence). Unmatched junction bases numbered 11, after V lost 6 bases and J lost 5 bases. The CDR3 DNA sequence: TGCAGTGCCAGTGGTCTAGCGGGAGGGGTTAACGAGCAGTACCTC. It encodes CSASGLAGGVNEQYL.

A remark on this clonotype: A much larger clone lies a single base off, so this may be a read error. J is TRBJ2-5 and V is TRBV12-3 or TRBV12-4; D perhaps matches TRBD2 (5 bases). This CDR3 contains 17 residues. The germline V and J ends were trimmed by 6 bases and 5 bases, with 25 bases remaining between them. The CDR3 nucleotides are TGTGCCAGCAGCTTTCGACTATCGGGAATACCGGGGGAGACCCAGTACTTC. It is translated as CASSFRLSGIPGETQYF.

Comment on this clonotype: The conserved phenylalanine or tryptophan is not found at the CDR3 terminus, so this likely reflects a read error. The chain carries TRBV6-5 and TRBJ2-2; perhaps D is TRBD1 or TRBD2 (5 bases each). From germline, CDR1 is MNHEY and CDR2 SVGAGI. CDR3 length: 15 residues. The CDR3 is CASSPRTRFTGKLFY. CDR3 bases: TGTGCCAGCAGTCCGCGGACAAGGTTCACCGGGAAGCTGTTTTAT.

As for this clonotype: This CDR3 is missing its conserved last phenylalanine or tryptophan, likely due to a read error. The genes are TRBV28 and TRBJ2-1; D is uncertain. CDR3 length: 12 residues. Germline V gives CDR1 MDHEN, CDR2 SYDVKM. CDR3 loop: CAGSFDRFEQFI. CDR3 nucleotide sequence: TGTGCCGGCAGTTTTGATAGATTTGAGCAGTTCATC.

As to this clonotype: No conserved phenylalanine or tryptophan is present at the end of the CDR3, so a read error is the likely explanation. The CDR3 DNA follows: TGTGCCTGGATTGTGGGGGGCAGCAGGGAGCTGTTTTCT. Protein product: CAWIVGGSRELFS. This chain links TRBV30 with TRBJ2-2; possibly TRBD1 or TRBD2 for D (6 bases each). V lost 4 bases and J 9 bases, leaving 15 bases between the germline ends. CDR3 length: 13 amino acids. Germline values: CDR1 GTSNPN, CDR2 SVGIG (reference sequence).